This T cell receptor beta chain was sequenced during a study of blood T cell repertoires in COVID-19. Authors' methods: Amplified reference gene primers provided the basis for estimating nucleated cell counts. Assay: immunoSEQ multiplex PCR; the TCRdb copy retains only in-frame clones and omits some. The DNA gave D and trimming, while V, J and clone size come from that table. The sample holds fewer than 250,000 clones, 84% seen once. The receptor was isolated from a man aged 50 to 59 with acute or convalescent COVID-19. Sequencing used peripheral blood.

CDR3 in amino acids: CASSRRRLAVYEQYF. The CDR3 region has the DNA TGTGCCAGCAGCCGCCGGAGGCTGGCGGTCTACGAGCAGTACTTC. The chain couples TRBV11-2 to TRBJ2-7; TRBD2 is a possible D gene (5 bases). CDR3 length equals 15 residues. The V gene's germline CDR1 is SGHAT and CDR2 FQNNGV. V shed 5 bases and J shed 3 bases, with 17 bases lying between them.